The entry below describes one T cell receptor beta chain. Its antigen is unidentified. Each UMI, carrying a 6-nucleotide sample barcode, came from template switching. TCRdb reanalyzed the 5' RACE reads, giving one entry per CDR3 protein sequence and no DNA. The sample's table shows approximately 110,000 distinct CDR3 sequences. The CDR3 has 17 residues. In germline, CDR1 is SGHRS, CDR2 YFSETQ. Researchers collected more than 2 ml of blood per donor. The data derive from a study of monozygotic twins with inflammatory bowel disease. Overall study findings and caveats: Varied immunosuppressive treatments among patients may have increased repertoire variability. Researchers reported no repertoire similarity difference between concordant and discordant twins, possibly from limited power.

The genes are TRBV5-1 and TRBJ2-2; TCRdb proposes TRBD1, but this gene call is untestable without DNA. Sequencing was done on a sample of blood. The receptor's source is a human donor with ulcerative colitis or Crohn's disease, or a healthy co-twin of an affected twin (not recorded which). CDR3 sequence reads: CASSLSVGTANTGELFF.